These 11 T cell receptor beta chains share one sample of origin, sequenced in a study of blood T cell repertoires in COVID-19. Assay: immunoSEQ multiplex PCR; the TCRdb copy retains only in-frame clones and omits some. The table includes 200,000 to 250,000 clones, around 86% detected once. Sequenced: PBMCs or T cells enriched from blood (not recorded which). The receptors were gathered from a woman aged 45-60 years who had recovered from COVID-19.

This chain joins TRBV9 and TRBJ2-7; TRBD1 agrees at 10 bases. Trimming took 4 bases from V and 6 from J; bases not matched to a gene: 7. The CDR3 is made up of 14 amino acids. Germline loops: CDR1 SGDLS, CDR2 YYNGEE. The chain's CDR3 is CASSPRQGASEQYF. The CDR3 coding sequence is TGTGCCAGCAGCCCTCGACAGGGGGCTAGCGAGCAGTACTTC.

This chain uses TRBV16 with TRBJ1-4; the match to TRBD1 covers 10 bases. J lost 0 bases, V lost 6 bases, and 13 bases had no gene match. The CDR3 runs to 19 residues. The germline V gene has CDR1 KGHSY and CDR2 FQNENV. CDR3 nucleotides: TGTGCCAGCAGTTCAACCGGGACAGGGGAGACCGCAACTAATGAAAAACTGTTTTTT. Translating it yields CASSSTGTGETATNEKLFF.

The genes are TRBV5-6 and TRBJ2-3; no definite D call. Germline assignment: CDR1 SGHDT and CDR2 YYEEEE. V shed 2 bases and J shed 7 bases, with 14 bases lying between them. The CDR3 extends over 14 amino acids. CDR3 residues: CASSFESKPHTQYF. The CDR3 DNA sequence: TGTGCCAGCAGCTTCGAGAGTAAACCTCATACGCAGTATTTT.

The rearrangement joins TRBV30 to TRBJ1-2; TRBD1 aligns across 7 bases. This CDR3 is 14 amino acids long. The germline CDR1 and CDR2 sequences are GTSNPN and SVGIG (reference sequence). Unmatched junction bases numbered 12, after V lost 3 bases and J lost 8 bases. The CDR3, as DNA: TGTGCCTGGAGCCGCGACAGGGCCCGAGGGGGCTACACCTTC. The encoded protein is CAWSRDRARGGYTF.

The chain recombines TRBV9 with TRBJ2-7; 9 bases match TRBD1. In germline, CDR1 is SGDLS, CDR2 YYNGEE. V lost 0 bases, J lost 4 bases, and 2 bases stayed unmatched. This CDR3 is built from 14 residues. CDR3 residues: CASSVGDRVYEQYF. CDR3 DNA: TGTGCCAGCAGCGTAGGGGACAGGGTTTACGAGCAGTACTTC.

The genes are TRBV4-3 and TRBJ2-3; possible D gene TRBD2, 5 bases. There are 15 residues in the CDR3. Germline-derived CDR1 and CDR2 are LGHNA and YSLEER. Trimming stripped 0 bases from V and 7 bases from J, with 14 bases between. The CDR3 loop reads CASSQEMVPGNTQYF. The DNA for the CDR3 is TGCGCCAGCAGCCAAGAGATGGTTCCGGGAAATACGCAGTATTTT.

The V call is TRBV5-8, the J call TRBJ2-1; 7 nucleotides agree with TRBD1. The trim removed 3 bases at V and 7 bases at J, leaving 13 bases unmatched. The CDR3 has 16 amino acids. Germline CDR1 reads SGHTS; CDR2 reads YDEGEE. CDR3 sequence reads: CASSSADRALWNEQFF. CDR3 in DNA: TGTGCCAGCAGCTCGGCCGACAGGGCCCTATGGAATGAGCAGTTCTTC.

This sequence joins TRBV7-9 and TRBJ1-5; perhaps TRBD1 as D (5 bases). V shed 5 bases and J shed 6 bases, with 14 bases lying between them. CDR1 and CDR2 (germline): SEHNR, FQNEAQ (reference sequence). This CDR3 is 14 amino acids long. The CDR3 DNA reads as TGTGCCAGCAGCACAGGAGGGTCCGGTCAGCCCCAGCATTTT. Its protein is CASSTGGSGQPQHF.

This clone was counted once. The V call is TRBV5-4, the J call TRBJ1-1; possibly TRBD1 for D (5 bases). The CDR3 totals 14 residues. Trimming cost V 4 bases and J 1 base, with 11 bases left between them. CDR1 SGHNT and CDR2 YYREEE come from the germline V gene (reference sequence). The CDR3 DNA sequence: TGTGCCAGCAGCGGCGGGGCTTCGAACACTGAAGCTTTCTTT. Amino acids: CASSGGASNTEAFF.

The CDR3 DNA sequence: TGTGCCAGCAGCTCACGGGACAGGGGTCGCACTGAAGCTTTCTTT. Its protein is CASSSRDRGRTEAFF. The chain employs TRBV11-2 and TRBJ1-1; TRBD1 matches 10 bases. The germline V gene has CDR1 SGHAT and CDR2 FQNNGV. Losses at the gene ends were 4 bases for V and 4 bases for J; bases not matched to a gene: 6. The CDR3 extends over 15 amino acids.

The chain recombines TRBV11-2 with TRBJ2-1; possible D gene TRBD2, 5 bases. V was cut by 3 bases and J by 0 bases, with 12 bases left in between. This CDR3 spans 16 amino acids. Germline loops: CDR1 SGHAT, CDR2 FQNNGV. CDR3 sequence reads: CASSFRADISYNEQFF. CDR3 coding DNA: TGTGCCAGCAGCTTTCGAGCGGATATCTCCTACAATGAGCAGTTCTTC.